The next 15 T cell receptor beta chains were all read from a single sample in a study of beta chain features in type 1 diabetes. Since all of the isolated RNA was reverse transcribed, expressed TCRB transcripts were what got sequenced. The repertoire was sequenced with immunoSEQ multiplex PCR; TCRdb's copy has only in-frame clones and lacks some. Here the sample spans about 650,000 clones, under 15% being singletons. General study findings and limits: Shortening that was moderate but significant affected the TCRB CDR3s of Type 1 diabetes patients in all four CD4+ subsets.

Their antigens are not known. Sequenced material: naive CD4+ T cells from blood. Source of these receptors: a man between 25 and 39 years old with type 1 diabetes.

The genes are TRBV5-6 and TRBJ2-1; no clear D gene. The CDR3 is 11 residues long. The germline V and J ends were trimmed by 4 bases and 14 bases, with 13 bases remaining between them. Germline V gives CDR1 SGHDT, CDR2 YYEEEE. The CDR3 region has the DNA TGTGCCAGCAGCGCCGGAACTCACGAGTTCTTC. This codes for CASSAGTHEFF.

The rearrangement uses TRBV13 and TRBJ1-6; TRBD1 is a possible D gene (6 bases). Germline assignment: CDR1 PRHDT and CDR2 FYEKMQ (reference sequence). Trimming took off 3 bases at V and 10 bases at J, with 13 bases between the two ends. CDR3 length: 14 residues. CDR3 in amino acids: CASSFNRVGSPLHF. CDR3 nucleotides: TGTGCCAGCAGCTTCAACAGGGTGGGGTCACCCCTCCACTTT.

This chain links TRBV2 with TRBJ2-7; 7 nucleotides match TRBD1. V lost 10 bases to trimming and J lost 7 bases; unmatched junction nucleotides: 10. This CDR3 is 12 amino acids long. The germline V gene encodes CDR1 SNHLY and CDR2 FYNNEI. The DNA for the CDR3 is TGTGCCATCTCGAGTGCAGGGGGTGAGCAGTACTTC. This encodes CAISSAGGEQYF.

This clone has only a few counts. J is TRBJ2-2 and V is TRBV5-1; maybe TRBD1 (5 bases). The germline CDR1 and CDR2 sequences are SGHRS and YFSETQ. The V end was cut by 3 bases, the J end by 0 bases, with 9 bases between. This CDR3 comprises 15 residues. CDR3 DNA sequence: TGCGCCAGCAGCTCTCAGACAGCGAACACCGGGGAGCTGTTTTTT. This sequence encodes CASSSQTANTGELFF.

The chain joins TRBV19 to TRBJ1-2; D uncertain. Trimming pared 0 bases from V and 4 bases from J, leaving 12 bases between. CDR1 is LNHDA, CDR2 SQIVND, per germline (reference sequence). The CDR3 is made up of 15 amino acids. The CDR3 loop reads CASSIDYMPGYGYTF. CDR3 nucleotides: TGTGCCAGTAGTATAGATTATATGCCAGGCTATGGCTACACCTTC.

This rearrangement joins TRBV10-3 to TRBJ2-5; no clear D gene. The CDR3 is 14 amino acids. Trimming stripped 2 bases from V and 2 bases from J, with 9 bases between. The germline V gene has CDR1 ENHRY and CDR2 SYGVKD. CDR3 bases: TGTGCCATCAGTGAGCGCTCAGAACAAGAGACCCAGTACTTC. Protein sequence: CAISERSEQETQYF.

This rearrangement joins TRBV5-4 to TRBJ2-1; 9 bases match TRBD1. The germline V gene encodes CDR1 SGHNT and CDR2 YYREEE (reference sequence). Unmatched junction bases numbered 5, after V lost 0 bases and J lost 4 bases. CDR3 size: 16 residues. The CDR3 reads CASSLGGQGGYNEQFF. The CDR3 DNA follows: TGTGCCAGCAGCTTGGGGGGACAGGGAGGATACAATGAGCAGTTCTTC.

The V and J genes are TRBV7-2 and TRBJ2-3; D is perhaps TRBD1 (6 bases). This CDR3 has 14 residues. Germline assignment: CDR1 SGHTA and CDR2 FQGNSA. The germline V and J ends were trimmed by 6 bases and 2 bases, with 12 bases remaining between them. CDR3 in amino acids: CASRETGPTDTQYF. The CDR3 nucleotides are TGTGCCAGCAGGGAGACAGGTCCCACAGATACGCAGTATTTT.

This clone was counted only a few times. The rearrangement uses TRBV19 and TRBJ1-5, with D perhaps matching TRBD1 (6 bases). Trimming removed 7 bases at V and 6 bases at J, with 16 bases between. Germline V gene data show CDR1 as LNHDA and CDR2 as SQIVND (reference sequence). CDR3 length equals 14 residues. The CDR3 region has the DNA TGTGCCAGTACTACGGCCGGGGGCGGTCAGCCCCAGCATTTT. This codes for CASTTAGGGQPQHF.

This clone has just a few counts. The chain combines TRBV25-1 with TRBJ2-3; no reliable D call. CDR1 MGHDK and CDR2 SYGVNS come from the germline V gene. The CDR3 is 11 amino acids. Trimming stripped 7 bases from V and 4 bases from J, with 6 bases between. The CDR3 loop is CASIQADTQYF. In DNA form, the CDR3 reads TGTGCCAGCATTCAGGCAGATACGCAGTATTTT.

This clone was seen only a few times. The chain employs TRBV9 and TRBJ2-1; D is unresolved. V lost 0 bases, J lost 0 bases, and 10 bases lay in between. Per germline, CDR1 SGDLS and CDR2 YYNGEE. The CDR3 length is 16 residues. CDR3 nucleotides: TGTGCCAGCAGCGTAGGGGCAGAGAGCTCCTACAATGAGCAGTTCTTC. This sequence encodes CASSVGAESSYNEQFF.

The gene calls are TRBV25-1 and TRBJ2-5; TRBD1 matches at 11 bases. V shed 1 base and J 4 bases; nucleotides not matched to a gene: 2. Per the germline V gene, CDR1 is MGHDK and CDR2 is SYGVNS. This CDR3 is built from 15 residues. The CDR3, as DNA: TGTGCCAGCAGTGAATTAGGGACAGGGGGAGAGACCCAGTACTTC. Residues: CASSELGTGGETQYF.

This clone has more than one count but fewer than ten. This chain joins TRBV18 and TRBJ1-2, with D uncertain. The CDR3 runs to 13 residues. V was pared by 0 bases and J by 7 bases, with 9 bases between. Germline V gene sequence: CDR1 KGHSH, CDR2 LQKENI. As DNA, the CDR3 is TGTGCCAGCTCACCACCGCCAGGTCCTGGCTACACCTTC. It specifies CASSPPPGPGYTF.

A few counts support this clone. Written as DNA, the CDR3 is TGTGCCAGCAGCTTGTATCAGGGGGAAACCTACGAGCAGTACTTC. This gives the protein CASSLYQGETYEQYF. V gene TRBV5-6 combines with J gene TRBJ2-7, with 7 bases aligning to TRBD1. Per the germline V gene, CDR1 is SGHDT and CDR2 is YYEEEE. The CDR3 consists of 15 residues. Trimming removed 1 base from V and 2 bases from J; junction bases left unmatched: 6.

The V call is TRBV28, the J call TRBJ2-2; D remains ambiguous. V was clipped by 6 bases and J by 2 bases, with 7 bases between them. From germline, CDR1 is MDHEN and CDR2 SYDVKM. There are 13 residues in the CDR3. The CDR3 is CASREANTGELFF. CDR3 coding DNA: TGTGCCAGCAGAGAGGCCAACACCGGGGAGCTGTTTTTT. Based on the CDR3 plus reference TRBV28 and TRBJ2-2, the full variable domain is DVKVTQSSRYLVKRTGEKVFLECVQDMDHENMFWYRQDPGLGLRLIYFSYDVKMKEKGDIPEGYSVSREKKERFSLILESASTNQTSMYLCASREANTGELFFGEGSRLTVL.